This T cell receptor (beta chain) was sequenced during a study of blood T cell repertoires in COVID-19. About the study: Acute-phase and convalescent COVID-19 samples originated in the United States, Italy and Spain. PBMCs, B-cell-depleted T cells, or T cells were the source of the cDNA or gDNA that made up the material.

The germline V gene encodes CDR1 LNHDA and CDR2 SQIVND (reference sequence). This CDR3 contains 14 residues. Trimming removed 8 bases from V and 0 bases from J, with 11 bases in between. This clone was picked up one time. Authors' methods: Amplification from reference gene primers served as the basis for estimated nucleated cell counts. Sequencing used immunoSEQ multiplex PCR; TCRdb keeps in-frame clones, though not all of them. V and J calls and clone size are copied from that table; D and trimming were computed from the DNA. The repertoire consists of about 100,000 clones, with roughly four fifths occurring once and the leading ten covering around 4.8%.

The V gene is TRBV19, the J gene TRBJ1-3; the D is unclear. The source is a man between 60 and 75 years old with acute or convalescent COVID-19. Sequencing was carried out using peripheral blood. CDR3 nucleotides: TGTGCCAGTTGGCCGGGTAGCTCTGGAAACACCATATATTTT. Encoded protein: CASWPGSSGNTIYF.